This T cell receptor (beta chain) was identified in a study of cytomegalovirus exposure and HLA in healthy donors. The CDR3 runs to 14 residues. Germline V gene data show CDR1 as SEHNR and CDR2 as FQNEAQ (reference sequence). The ends lost 3 bases at V and 15 bases at J; junction bases unmatched: 11. Primers included in the PCR were 60 Vbeta and 13 Jbeta primers. Some clones are missing from TCRdb's copy, which holds only in-frame ones; the method was immunoSEQ multiplex PCR. The sample lists about 190,000 clones, more than 70% seen once, with approximately 4.6% in the top ten. Sequenced: PBMCs. The clonotype was recovered from a man aged 25-45 years in good health and CMV-seropositive. This chain links TRBV7-9 with TRBJ2-1; 10 bases are shared with TRBD2. For the CDR3, the DNA is TGTGCCAGCAGCTTGGTCCTAGCGGGGGTGAGAGTGTTCTTC. Its translation is CASSLVLAGVRVFF.